This record looks at one TCR beta chain sequence and its context. From germline, CDR1 is LNHDA and CDR2 SQIVND (reference sequence). V shed 8 bases, J shed 1 base, and the junction held 12 bases outside the gene matches. The CDR3 covers 16 residues. This entry is derived from a study of cytomegalovirus exposure and HLA in healthy donors. PCR employed 60 Vbeta and 13 Jbeta primers. Profiled with immunoSEQ multiplex PCR; TCRdb holds only in-frame clones, not every one. The sample has about 150,000 clones, just under 75% seen once. V usage is TRBV19 and J usage is TRBJ1-1; 8 nucleotides align to TRBD1. Sequenced material: PBMCs. The TCR sequence derives from a woman younger than 30 in good health and CMV-seronegative. The CDR3 bases are TGTGCCAGTCAAAGATTTGGACAGGGTGGGAACACTGAAGCTTTCTTT. Protein sequence: CASQRFGQGGNTEAFF.